The 21 T cell receptor beta chains in this list originate from one sample, sequenced in a study of cytomegalovirus exposure and HLA in healthy donors. The study ran its PCR with 60 Vbeta and 13 Jbeta primers. Assay: immunoSEQ multiplex PCR; the TCRdb copy retains only in-frame clones and omits some. The sample has 90,000 to 150,000 clones, around 68% seen once. Sequencing was carried out using PBMCs. These receptors all stem from a woman aged 45-60 years in good health and CMV-seropositive.

The chain recombines TRBV4-1 with TRBJ1-2; maybe TRBD1 (5 bases). Germline assignment: CDR1 MGHRA and CDR2 YSYEKL. Trimming took 0 bases from V and 2 from J, leaving 16 bases between them. This CDR3 comprises 17 residues. The CDR3 nucleotides read TGCGCCAGCAGCCAAGATACGGACATTAGGGTAAACTATGGCTACACCTTC. It translates to CASSQDTDIRVNYGYTF.

The J gene is TRBJ2-7, the V gene TRBV6-5; TRBD2 matches at 7 bases. The germline gives CDR1 MNHEY, CDR2 SVGAGI. V was clipped by 10 bases and J by 6 bases; unmatched bases: 9. The CDR3 sequence is 12 residues long. CDR3 in amino acids: CATTNGGFEQYF. The CDR3 nucleotides are TGTGCCACCACCAACGGGGGGTTCGAGCAGTACTTC.

This clone has just a few counts. V and J are TRBV10-3 and TRBJ1-4; 7 bases are shared with TRBD1. Trimming at V came to 6 bases and at J to 3 bases, leaving 1 base not matched to a gene. The CDR3 extends over 13 amino acids. The germline CDR1 and CDR2 sequences are ENHRY and SYGVKD. CDR3 protein: CAISGQANEKLFF. Here the CDR3 DNA reads TGTGCCATCAGCGGACAGGCTAATGAAAAACTGTTTTTT.

This clone was observed a handful of times. The chain has TRBV7-9 and TRBJ2-1; D unresolved. This CDR3 is built from 16 residues. Per germline, CDR1 SEHNR and CDR2 FQNEAQ (reference sequence). V lost 6 bases and J lost 0, with 15 bases in between. Here the CDR3 reads CASSPGSQLSYNEQFF. CDR3 nucleotides: TGTGCCAGCAGTCCCGGGTCTCAGCTCTCCTACAATGAGCAGTTCTTC.

V gene TRBV9 combines with J gene TRBJ1-6; 7 nucleotides line up with TRBD1. The ends lost 6 bases at V and 7 bases at J; junction bases unmatched: 7. CDR1 SGDLS and CDR2 YYNGEE come from the germline V gene. This CDR3 has 14 amino acids. CDR3 DNA sequence: TGTGCCAGCACCGCTTCGACAGGGAATTCACCCCTCCACTTT. It yields the protein CASTASTGNSPLHF.

The V call is TRBV29-1, the J call TRBJ2-3; 8 nucleotides align to TRBD1. V dropped 4 bases and J dropped 6; count of bases not matched to a gene: 9. The CDR3 spans 14 residues. The germline gives CDR1 SQVTM, CDR2 ANQGSEA. CDR3 bases: TGCAGCGTTGCGGAGACAGGGGATGCCGATACGCAGTATTTT. Its translation: CSVAETGDADTQYF.

The chain uses TRBV19 and TRBJ1-1; 8 nucleotides align to TRBD1. Germline CDR1 LNHDA, CDR2 SQIVND (reference sequence). V lost 7 bases to trimming and J lost 0 bases; unmatched junction nucleotides: 4. This CDR3 has 14 amino acids. In nucleotides, the CDR3 is TGTGCCAGTATCCGGGACAGGATGAACACTGAAGCTTTCTTT. Residues: CASIRDRMNTEAFF.

The sample holds a few counts of this clone. The chain links TRBV7-2 to TRBJ2-3; D perhaps matches TRBD2 (7 bases). Trimming shortened V by 3 bases and J by 1 base, and 11 bases separated the two germline ends. The CDR3 length is 15 residues. Germline values: CDR1 SGHTA, CDR2 FQGNSA. CDR3 protein: CASSFGGPRTDTQYF. Here the CDR3 DNA reads TGTGCCAGCAGCTTCGGGGGGCCGCGCACAGATACGCAGTATTTT.

The rearrangement links TRBV5-8 to TRBJ1-2; D is unresolved. Germline CDR1 and CDR2: SGHTS and YDEGEE. The CDR3 length is 13 residues. Trimming shortened V by 4 bases and J by 8 bases, and 15 bases separated the two germline ends. CDR3 residues: CASSHEAGSGYTF. CDR3 coding DNA: TGTGCCAGCAGCCATGAAGCGGGATCGGGCTACACCTTC.

This rearrangement joins TRBV7-2 to TRBJ1-1; perhaps TRBD1 as D (5 bases). The CDR3 loop spans 14 amino acids. The V end was cut by 1 base, the J end by 7 bases, with 13 bases between. CDR1 is SGHTA, CDR2 FQGNSA, per germline. In nucleotides, the CDR3 is TGTGCCAGCAGCTTAGTTGGGCAGGGTGTTGAAGCTTTCTTT. It encodes CASSLVGQGVEAFF.

The V gene is TRBV28, the J gene TRBJ1-5; a possible D gene is TRBD1 (5 bases). V was cut by 8 bases and J by 7 bases, with 12 bases left in between. Germline CDR1 MDHEN, CDR2 SYDVKM. This CDR3 contains 12 residues. CDR3 residues: CASLDQGQPQHF. Written as DNA, the CDR3 is TGTGCCAGCCTCGACCAGGGACAGCCCCAGCATTTT.

The chain is built from TRBV28 and TRBJ1-5; D perhaps matches TRBD1 (5 bases). The germline V gene encodes CDR1 MDHEN and CDR2 SYDVKM. The V and J ends lost 1 base and 4 bases respectively, with 14 bases between them. CDR3 length: 16 residues. The CDR3 region has the DNA TGTGCCAGCAGTTTATCCCCTAGGGCAGGGAATCAGCCCCAGCATTTT. This translates into CASSLSPRAGNQPQHF.

The chain combines TRBV6-5 with TRBJ1-5; 9 bases are shared with TRBD1. V gave up 5 bases and J gave up 7 bases; unmatched junction bases: 6. The CDR3 spans 14 residues. Germline V gene lookup returns CDR1 MNHEY and CDR2 SVGAGI. The CDR3 reads CASSETGGAQPQHF. CDR3 DNA: TGTGCCAGCAGTGAAACAGGGGGCGCCCAGCCCCAGCATTTT.

The rearrangement links TRBV11-2 to TRBJ1-4, with 7 bases fitting TRBD1. After removal of 3 bases from V and 0 bases from J, the junction contained 7 bases not matched to a gene. CDR1 SGHAT and CDR2 FQNNGV come from the germline V gene. The CDR3 is 17 amino acids. The CDR3 loop is CASSFPGQTATNEKLFF. CDR3 DNA sequence: TGTGCCAGCAGCTTTCCGGGACAGACGGCAACTAATGAAAAACTGTTTTTT.

The chain joins TRBV5-1 to TRBJ2-7; D is possibly TRBD1 (5 bases). Trimming took 4 bases from V and 3 from J, leaving 17 bases between them. The CDR3 is 15 residues long. Per germline, CDR1 SGHRS and CDR2 YFSETQ. The CDR3 region is CASSPGHRANYEQYF. CDR3 coding DNA: TGCGCCAGCAGCCCAGGACATCGGGCGAACTACGAGCAGTACTTC.

This clone has just a few counts. The J gene is TRBJ1-4, the V gene TRBV18, with D perhaps matching TRBD1 (6 bases). The germline CDR1 and CDR2 sequences are KGHSH and LQKENI. V was pared by 3 bases and J by 0 bases, with 20 bases between. The CDR3 is made up of 19 amino acids. The CDR3 reads CASSPAPGDLTATNEKLFF. The CDR3 bases are TGTGCCAGCTCACCCGCACCAGGGGACCTCACTGCAACTAATGAAAAACTGTTTTTT.

A remark on this clone: The identical CDR3 is also encoded by other nucleotide sequences in the sample. The V and J genes are TRBV4-3 and TRBJ2-7, with D uncertain. Trimming took off 0 bases at V and 3 bases at J, with 9 bases between the two ends. CDR1 LGHNA and CDR2 YSLEER come from the germline V gene. CDR3 length: 14 amino acids. CDR3 residues: CASSQDPQSYEQYF. The DNA for the CDR3 is TGCGCCAGCAGCCAAGATCCACAGAGCTACGAGCAGTACTTC.

The chain links TRBV6-5 to TRBJ1-1; D call uncertain. The CDR3 spans 13 residues. CDR1 is MNHEY and CDR2 is SVGAGI in the germline V gene. The ends were cut back, 4 bases at V and 11 bases at J, with 17 bases in the middle. In nucleotides, the CDR3 is TGTGCCAGCAGTTCACTAACCCGCGGAGGCGCTTTCTTT. Amino acid sequence: CASSSLTRGGAFF.

This clone was observed a handful of times. The chain uses TRBV7-9 and TRBJ2-5; 9 bases line up with TRBD1. Germline assignment: CDR1 SEHNR and CDR2 FQNEAQ (reference sequence). The ends lost 1 base at V and 5 bases at J; junction bases unmatched: 8. The CDR3 has 16 residues. CDR3 loop: CASSLDLGTGSETQYF. In DNA form, the CDR3 reads TGTGCCAGCAGCTTAGATCTGGGGACAGGGAGCGAGACCCAGTACTTC.

The CDR3 sequence is CASSNEGGQGARGYTF. CDR3 sequence (DNA): TGCGCCAGCAGCAACGAGGGGGGACAGGGGGCGCGAGGCTACACCTTC. V is TRBV5-1 and J is TRBJ1-2, with TRBD1 matching over 12 bases. Germline V CDR1 and CDR2: SGHRS, YFSETQ. CDR3 size: 16 residues. V lost 4 bases and J lost 8; bases outside the gene matches: 12. The complete variable domain, with remaining parts taken from reference TRBV5-1 and TRBJ1-2, reads KAGVTQTPRYLIKTRGQQVTLSCSPISGHRSVSWYQQTPGQGLQFLFEYFSETQRNKGNFPGRFSGRQFSNSRSEMNVSTLELGDSALYLCASSNEGGQGARGYTFGSGTRLTVV.

This chain uses TRBV6-6 with TRBJ2-3; D might be TRBD2 (6 bases). CDR1 is MNHNY, CDR2 SVGAGI, per germline (reference sequence). Between the trimmed V and J ends, which lost 6 bases and 6 bases, there was a span of 16 bases. The CDR3 has 14 amino acids. In nucleotides, the CDR3 is TGTGCCAGCAGAAGGGACTCGGGGACTGATACGCAGTATTTT. Translating gives CASRRDSGTDTQYF.